This T cell receptor (beta chain) was obtained from a study of T cell repertoires in cytomegalovirus infection. Whole-study context: Recently identified HLA-C-restricted CMV epitopes were used, and well-studied HLA-B-restricted CMV epitopes were used as well. Evidence of both CMV infection and a matching HLA type came from public TCR beta signatures.

This CDR3 spans 15 amino acids. V lost 8 bases and J 6 bases, leaving 22 bases between the germline ends. The germline V gene has CDR1 MDHEN and CDR2 SYDVKM. TCRdb used MiXCR to reprocess the reads, holding one entry per CDR3 protein. The data show 100,000 to 150,000 distinct CDR3 sequences, 25% to 35% seen once. About this clonotype: No antigen is known for it.

General study findings and limits: In two of eight donors, the top clonotype was HLA-C-restricted CMV-specific.

The sequence derives from a human donor in good health (CMV status not recorded). Some clones in this sample may be carry-over from other donors' samples. Material: CD8+ T cells from cultured PBMCs, obtained from culture after CMV antigen stimulation. This chain connects TRBV28 to TRBJ1-1; a possible D gene is TRBD1 (5 bases). CDR3 bases: TGTGCCAGCCGCGAGACAGCTGATCGAACCTCTGAAGCTTTCTTT. Protein sequence: CASRETADRTSEAFF.